This entry describes one T cell receptor beta chain. Its target is not known. The sample belongs to a study of cytotoxic CD8 clonotypes in ibrutinib-treated CLL. Study in general: An average of around 260,000 productive templates and 94,082 productive rearrangements was obtained per sample.

Study-wide results and limits: Under treatment, the uncommon public clonotypes either contracted or remained stable. Baseline levels were approached again at progression, after clonality had risen at ibrutinib response.

The CDR3 has 12 residues. V was pared by 3 bases and J by 8 bases, with 3 bases of the junction left unmatched. Germline-derived CDR1 and CDR2 are SGHTA and FQGNSA. Deep sequencing aimed at 1 in 200,000 to 1 in 1 million T cells' resolution. This table comes from immunoSEQ multiplex PCR, and its TCRdb copy is limited to in-frame clones, with some not included. Among around 15,000 clones listed, around 64% were seen once. The chain carries TRBV7-2 and TRBJ1-2; 7 bases line up with TRBD1. The clonotype comes from a human donor with chronic lymphocytic leukemia. The input for sequencing was PBMCs, taken before ibrutinib treatment. In DNA form, the CDR3 reads TGTGCCAGCAGCTTGACAGGGAAGGGCTACACCTTC. It specifies CASSLTGKGYTF.